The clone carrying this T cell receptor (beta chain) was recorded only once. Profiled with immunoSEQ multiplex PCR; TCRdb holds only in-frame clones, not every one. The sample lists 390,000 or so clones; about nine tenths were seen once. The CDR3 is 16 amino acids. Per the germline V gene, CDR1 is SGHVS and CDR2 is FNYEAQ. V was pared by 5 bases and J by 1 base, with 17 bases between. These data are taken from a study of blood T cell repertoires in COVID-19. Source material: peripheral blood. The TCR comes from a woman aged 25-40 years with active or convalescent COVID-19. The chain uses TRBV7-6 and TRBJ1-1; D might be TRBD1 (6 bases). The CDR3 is CASSPLGGHQNTEAFF. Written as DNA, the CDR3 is TGTGCCAGCAGCCCATTGGGGGGGCACCAGAACACTGAAGCTTTCTTT.